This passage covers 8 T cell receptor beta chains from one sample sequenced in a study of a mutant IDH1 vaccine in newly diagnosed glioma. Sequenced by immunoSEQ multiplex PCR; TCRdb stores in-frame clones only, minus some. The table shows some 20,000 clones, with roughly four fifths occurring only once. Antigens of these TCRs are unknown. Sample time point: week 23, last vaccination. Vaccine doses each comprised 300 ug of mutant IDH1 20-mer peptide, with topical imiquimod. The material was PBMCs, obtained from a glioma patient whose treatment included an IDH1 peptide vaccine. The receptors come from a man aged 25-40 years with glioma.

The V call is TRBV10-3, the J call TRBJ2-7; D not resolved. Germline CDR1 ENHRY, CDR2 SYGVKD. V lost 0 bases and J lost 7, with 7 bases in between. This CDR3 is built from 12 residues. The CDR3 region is CAISESGWEQYF. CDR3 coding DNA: TGTGCCATCAGTGAGTCGGGGTGGGAGCAGTACTTC.

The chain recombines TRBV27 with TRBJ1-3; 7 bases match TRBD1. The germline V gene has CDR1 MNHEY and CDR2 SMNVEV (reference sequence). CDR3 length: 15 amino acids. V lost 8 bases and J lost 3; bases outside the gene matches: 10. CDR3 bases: TGTGCCAGCGGCTTGAGACAGGGTATTGGAAACACCATATATTTT. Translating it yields CASGLRQGIGNTIYF.

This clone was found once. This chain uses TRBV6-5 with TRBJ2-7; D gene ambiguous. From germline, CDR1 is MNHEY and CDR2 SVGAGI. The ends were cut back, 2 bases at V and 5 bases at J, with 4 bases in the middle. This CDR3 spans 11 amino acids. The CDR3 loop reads CASSYGDEQYF. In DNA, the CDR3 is TGTGCCAGCAGTTACGGGGACGAGCAGTACTTC.

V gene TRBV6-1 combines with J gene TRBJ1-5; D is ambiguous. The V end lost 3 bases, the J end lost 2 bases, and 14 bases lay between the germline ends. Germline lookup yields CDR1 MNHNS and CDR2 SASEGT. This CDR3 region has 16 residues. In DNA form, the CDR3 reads TGTGCCAGCAGTGACGATCGGAGAGGAGGCAATCAGCCCCAGCATTTT. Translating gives CASSDDRRGGNQPQHF.

The CDR3 coding sequence is TGTGCCAGCAGTTATGGGGGTTCAGGGAACTATGGCTACACCTTC. Translating gives CASSYGGSGNYGYTF. V gene TRBV6-6 combines with J gene TRBJ1-2; D is perhaps TRBD1 (5 bases). This CDR3 has 15 residues. V was pared by 3 bases and J by 2 bases, with 13 bases between. Germline values: CDR1 MNHNY, CDR2 SVGAGI (reference sequence).

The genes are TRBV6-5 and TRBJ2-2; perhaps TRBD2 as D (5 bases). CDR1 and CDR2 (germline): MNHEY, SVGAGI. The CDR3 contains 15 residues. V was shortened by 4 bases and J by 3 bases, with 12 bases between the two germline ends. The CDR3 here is CASSSPGLHTGELFF. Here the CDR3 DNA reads TGTGCCAGCAGTTCTCCAGGACTTCACACCGGGGAGCTGTTTTTT.

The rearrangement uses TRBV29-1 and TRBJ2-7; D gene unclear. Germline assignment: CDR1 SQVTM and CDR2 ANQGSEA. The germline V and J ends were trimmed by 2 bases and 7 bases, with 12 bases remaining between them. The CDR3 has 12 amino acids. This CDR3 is CSVEQPAGEQYF. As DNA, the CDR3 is TGCAGCGTTGAACAACCGGCCGGGGAGCAGTACTTC.

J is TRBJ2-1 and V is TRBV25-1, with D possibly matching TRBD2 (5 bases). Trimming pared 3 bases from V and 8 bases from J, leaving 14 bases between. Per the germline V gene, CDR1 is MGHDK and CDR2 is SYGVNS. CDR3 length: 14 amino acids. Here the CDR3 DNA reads TGTGCCAGCAGTGATCTGGGGTCCGGGGATGAGCAGTTCTTC. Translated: CASSDLGSGDEQFF.